Below, 13 T cell receptor beta chains from the same sample are listed, as sequenced in a study of identical twins. TCRdb passed the 5' RACE reads through MiXCR, listing each CDR3 protein once. The top ten hold roughly 7% of the sample, which has 250,000 to 350,000 distinct CDR3 sequences, roughly 9.8% seen once. This sample also appeared in a second study, on yellow fever vaccine responses in identical twins.

Sequencing input: CD8+ T cells sorted from blood. These receptors were obtained from a woman aged 18 to 35 in good health.

This clonotype was found a few times. The chain carries TRBV7-2 and TRBJ2-5; the D is unclear. Germline V lookup: CDR1 SGHTA, CDR2 FQGNSA. Trimming took off 1 base at V and 5 bases at J, with 20 bases between the two ends. CDR3 length equals 17 residues. CDR3 coding DNA: TGTGCCAGCAGCTTAGGGACGAAGAAGGGCCCAAGGGAGACCCAGTACTTC. As protein: CASSLGTKKGPRETQYF. The full variable domain, with the rest looked up from reference TRBV7-2 and TRBJ2-5, is GAGVSQSPSNKVTEKGKDVELRCDPISGHTALYWYRQSLGQGLEFLIYFQGNSAPDKSGLPSDRFSAERTGGSVSTLTIQRTQQEDSAVYLCASSLGTKKGPRETQYFGPGTRLLVL.

The chain uses TRBV5-1 and TRBJ2-3; D may match TRBD1 or TRBD2 (5 bases each). The CDR3 consists of 15 residues. CDR1 and CDR2 (germline): SGHRS, YFSETQ. The ends were cut back, 0 bases at V and 5 bases at J, with 13 bases in the middle. This CDR3 is CASSLAVGTVDTQYF. CDR3 coding DNA: TGCGCCAGCAGCTTGGCCGTGGGGACGGTAGATACGCAGTATTTT. The full variable domain, with the rest looked up from reference TRBV5-1 and TRBJ2-3, is KAGVTQTPRYLIKTRGQQVTLSCSPISGHRSVSWYQQTPGQGLQFLFEYFSETQRNKGNFPGRFSGRQFSNSRSEMNVSTLELGDSALYLCASSLAVGTVDTQYFGPGTRLTVL.

This clonotype was seen a handful of times. The chain recombines TRBV29-1 with TRBJ2-7; D remains unclear. V dropped 5 bases and J dropped 6 bases, with 14 bases sitting between them. The germline V gene encodes CDR1 SQVTM and CDR2 ANQGSEA. CDR3 length: 12 amino acids. CDR3 DNA sequence: TGCAGCGTTTTATACTCGTTGGGCGAGCAGTACTTC. This codes for CSVLYSLGEQYF.

This clonotype was counted between two and nine times. The chain joins TRBV5-1 to TRBJ2-5; TRBD2 agrees at 7 bases. The CDR3 contains 16 residues. The ends lost 2 bases at V and 3 bases at J; junction bases unmatched: 10. The germline CDR1 and CDR2 sequences are SGHRS and YFSETQ. The CDR3 spells CASSFRLSGLEETQYF. CDR3 DNA: TGCGCCAGCAGCTTCCGGCTTAGCGGGCTCGAAGAGACCCAGTACTTC. The full variable domain, rest sourced from reference TRBV5-1 and TRBJ2-5, is KAGVTQTPRYLIKTRGQQVTLSCSPISGHRSVSWYQQTPGQGLQFLFEYFSETQRNKGNFPGRFSGRQFSNSRSEMNVSTLELGDSALYLCASSFRLSGLEETQYFGPGTRLLVL.

DNA for the CDR3: TGTGCCACCAGCAGAGAGATGGCGCTTAATTCACCCCTCCACTTT. Its translation: CATSREMALNSPLHF. This chain links TRBV15 with TRBJ1-6; no clear D gene. CDR3 length equals 15 residues. Germline V gene sequence: CDR1 LNHNV, CDR2 YYDKDF (reference sequence). V lost 0 bases and J lost 6, with 9 bases in between.

V and J are TRBV6-2 or TRBV6-3 and TRBJ2-1; 7 bases match TRBD1. Germline trimming cut 5 bases from V and 4 bases from J; bases unmatched to any gene: 8. This CDR3 comprises 15 residues. Germline V lookup: CDR1 MNHEY, CDR2 SVGEGT. The DNA for the CDR3 is TGTGCCAGCAGTCAATGGGGACAGCTATACAATGAGCAGTTCTTC. The encoded protein is CASSQWGQLYNEQFF.

The table lists this clonotype with a few counts. The V call is TRBV27, the J call TRBJ2-7; 9 positions agree with TRBD1. V trimming: 3 bases; J trimming: 5 bases; junction bases outside the gene matches: 5. The length of the CDR3 is 14 residues. Germline assignment: CDR1 MNHEY and CDR2 SMNVEV (reference sequence). In DNA form, the CDR3 reads TGTGCCAGCAGTTTCACAGGGGGCGTAAACGAGCAGTACTTC. It codes for CASSFTGGVNEQYF.

The CDR3 region is CSASGQQSYEQYF. As DNA, the CDR3 is TGCAGTGCTAGCGGGCAGCAATCCTACGAGCAGTACTTC. The rearrangement uses TRBV20-1 and TRBJ2-7; D is unresolved. Germline V CDR1 and CDR2: DFQATT, SNEGSKA (reference sequence). This CDR3 region has 13 residues. With 3 bases removed from V and 1 base from J, the gap between germline ends came to 10 bases.

CDR3 sequence reads: CSAPGGTDGYTF. The CDR3, as DNA: TGCAGCGCCCCGGGGGGGACAGATGGCTACACCTTC. The chain links TRBV29-1 to TRBJ1-2; 7 bases are a match to TRBD1. Germline loops: CDR1 SQVTM, CDR2 ANQGSEA. After removal of 7 bases from V and 6 bases from J, the junction contained 8 bases not matched to a gene. This CDR3 comprises 12 residues.

This clonotype came up many times. The chain uses TRBV20-1 and TRBJ2-7; D unresolved. CDR1 DFQATT and CDR2 SNEGSKA come from the germline V gene (reference sequence). The CDR3 consists of 13 residues. The ends were cut back, 6 bases at V and 0 bases at J, with 12 bases in the middle. Here the CDR3 reads CSALGSRSYEQYF. DNA for the CDR3: TGCAGTGCACTGGGCTCCCGCTCCTACGAGCAGTACTTC.

The rearrangement links TRBV15 to TRBJ2-7; possibly TRBD1 or TRBD2 for D (6 bases each). This CDR3 contains 15 residues. Trimming removed 3 bases at V and 2 bases at J, with 14 bases between. Per the germline V gene, CDR1 is LNHNV and CDR2 is YYDKDF (reference sequence). CDR3 amino acids: CATSSSRGHPYEQYF. The CDR3 region has the DNA TGTGCCACCAGCAGTTCCCGGGGGCACCCCTACGAGCAGTACTTC.

The DNA of the CDR3 is TGCGCCAGCAGCCTGGGACTAGCGGGAGGGCCACCGACCTACGAGCAGTACTTC. Residues: CASSLGLAGGPPTYEQYF. This rearrangement joins TRBV4-3 to TRBJ2-7, with TRBD2 matching over 16 bases. From germline, CDR1 is LGHNA and CDR2 YSLEER. The junction had 8 bases not matched to a gene; V was cut back by 4 bases and J by 2 bases. The CDR3 loop spans 18 amino acids.

There are many counts of this clonotype. In DNA form, the CDR3 reads TGCGCCAGCAGCTTGGAGGACGGGATCACAGATACGCAGTATTTT. Protein: CASSLEDGITDTQYF. The V and J genes are TRBV5-1 and TRBJ2-3, with D possibly matching TRBD2 (5 bases). This CDR3 comprises 15 residues. Trimming took 0 bases from V and 2 from J, leaving 10 bases between them. Germline assignment: CDR1 SGHRS and CDR2 YFSETQ.